Listed here is a single T cell receptor beta chain. Its antigen has not been determined. No base qualities exist here, and no much larger clone lies one base off it. From each donor, a single peripheral blood sample of roughly 0.11 L on average was drawn into heparinised tubes. Using a panel that included CD45RO, CCR7, CD25, CD127, CD95 and CD27, naive, central memory, regulatory and stem cell-like memory CD4+ T cells were sorted on a BD FACSAria II. Purity was above 95% for every sorted population. PBMCs were separated immediately by Lymphoprep density gradient centrifugation and were stained directly, without being cultured. Samples were stained and sorted in pairs, with one healthy donor and one patient per experiment, so that batch effects were minimized. The sample is drawn from a study of beta chain features in type 1 diabetes (dated by TCRdb to between 2018 and 2020). General notes on the study: No differences in mean age, gender distribution, total cell number or subset yield were found between patients and healthy donors. A total of under 140,000,000 sorted cells were examined across all samples, and the number of cells per subset was strongly correlated with RNA yield. The study compared TCRB repertoires of sorted circulating CD4+ T cell subsets between recently diagnosed type 1 diabetes patients and matched healthy donors. Naive and central memory subsets were obtained from all 28 donors, but regulatory and stem cell-like memory subsets were isolated from only 8 patients and roughly eight healthy donors. Study-level results and caveats: At VDJ recombination sites, patients with type 1 diabetes made fewer insertions and deleted more nucleotides, a pattern implying thymic rearrangement abnormalities. Shorter templates might be favored by PCR, yet because patient and control samples were amplified and corrected together, any such skew would affect both groups equally. HLA sub-analyses involved small numbers of individuals, so any influence of HLA type on TCRB rearrangement remained unresolved. A moderate but significant shortening of TCRB CDR3 length was observed in type 1 diabetes patients in all four CD4+ subsets. Sequencing cDNA rather than genomic DNA could over-represent highly expressing activated cells, although activation and CD3 levels did not differ between groups. Naive, central memory and regulatory TCRB repertoires appeared to be more similar among patients than among healthy donors.

There are 13 amino acids in the CDR3, from cysteine to phenylalanine inclusive. Here the CDR3 DNA is all that survives: 39 bases in frame from base 1. The germline V gene gives CDR1 as MDHEN and CDR2 as SYDVKM. Cut back by 6 bases and 1 base, the V and J ends lie 10 bases apart. The entire isolated RNA was reverse transcribed using the High Capacity cDNA Reverse Transcription Kit, and thus expressed TCRB transcripts were sequenced. Deep immunoSEQ sequencing was performed on naive, central memory and regulatory T cell samples, with an average of around 3.5 million total reads per sample. After sorted cells were lysed in RLT buffer, RNA was extracted with DNase-treated RNeasy Micro or Mini kits, with the choice depending on cell number. To prevent cross-contamination, each cell subset was processed individually, whereas patient and healthy donor samples were processed jointly. The immunoSEQ multiplex PCR was used to amplify TCRB sequences from cDNA, yielding 87-bp fragments that span the CDR3 region. The amplicons were sequenced using the Illumina HiSeq platform. The original pipeline was this. PCR bias was computationally corrected using synthetic template baselines, reads within Hamming distance 2 were collapsed, and singletons that could not be merged were discarded. Reads were aligned against IMGT so that V, D and J genes, CDR3 length and insertions or deletions at six rearrangement sites could be assigned. Within each subset, clonotype counts were normalized to the number of sorted cells before true diversity and Gini coefficients were calculated with the tcR R package. The overlap coefficient, calculated on TCRB nucleotide sequences, was used to quantify repertoire sharing. Out-of-frame TCRB sequences from naive cells were analyzed as a proxy for the pre-selection repertoire. TCRdb's version of the immuneACCESS table is confined to in-frame rearrangements and falls short of the full clone set. An unresolved V gene accounts for under half of the shortfall where checked; the remainder is of unknown origin. V and J calls and clone size are copied from that table; D and trimming were computed from the DNA. The sample has fewer than 350,000 clones on record, roughly 15% of them singletons. Of the sample, less than 0.02% falls within the top ten clones.

This chain joins TRBV28 to TRBJ2-7, with the D gene not clear enough to name. The sequenced material came from naive CD4+ T cells from blood. In light of the paper, this sample's cell subset or site label describes: true naive CD4+ T cells. This sequence was found in a man aged 18 to 30 with type 1 diabetes. The CDR3 protein sequence reads: CASSQTSSYEQYF. The sequenced DNA: TGTGCCAGCAGCCAGACAAGTTCCTACGAGCAGTACTTC.